Sequencing of this T cell receptor beta chain was carried out in a study of T cell responses to AZD1222 COVID-19 vaccine. Germline V gene sequence: CDR1 SGHRS, CDR2 YFSETQ. This CDR3 comprises 16 residues. V was clipped by 0 bases and J by 3 bases, with 13 bases between them. Produced via immunoSEQ multiplex PCR; TCRdb's table is partial and in-frame only. This repertoire shows around 140,000 clones, about 94% found once; its top ten account for around 5.9%. Here the sequenced sample was peripheral blood, taken on day 0 of AZD1222 vaccination. This TCR came from an adult in good health. The V call is TRBV5-1, the J call TRBJ1-3; D is possibly TRBD1 (6 bases). The CDR3: CASSLAGVRYGNTIYF. CDR3 sequence (DNA): TGCGCCAGCAGCTTGGCAGGGGTTCGGTATGGAAACACCATATATTTT.